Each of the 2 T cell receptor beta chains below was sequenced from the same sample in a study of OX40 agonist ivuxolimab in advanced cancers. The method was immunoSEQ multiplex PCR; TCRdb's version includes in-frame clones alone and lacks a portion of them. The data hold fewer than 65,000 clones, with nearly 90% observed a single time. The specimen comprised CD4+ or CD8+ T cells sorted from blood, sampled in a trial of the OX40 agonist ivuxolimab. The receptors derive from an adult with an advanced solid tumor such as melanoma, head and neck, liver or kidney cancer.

CDR3 in DNA: TGTGCCAGCAGCTTCAGAGGGTACGAGCAGTACTTC. Residues: CASSFRGYEQYF. The chain couples TRBV5-4 to TRBJ2-7; tentatively, D is TRBD2 (5 bases). The V end lost 2 bases, the J end lost 4 bases, and 7 bases lay between the germline ends. Germline loops: CDR1 SGHNT, CDR2 YYREEE (reference sequence). The CDR3 extends over 12 amino acids.

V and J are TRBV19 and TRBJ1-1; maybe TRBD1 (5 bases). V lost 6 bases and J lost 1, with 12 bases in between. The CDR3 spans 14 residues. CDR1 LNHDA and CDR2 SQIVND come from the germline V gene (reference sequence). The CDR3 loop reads CASRGPDRNTEAFF. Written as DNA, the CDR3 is TGTGCCAGTAGGGGACCCGACAGGAACACTGAAGCTTTCTTT. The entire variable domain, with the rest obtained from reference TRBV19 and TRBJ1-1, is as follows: DGGITQSPKYLFRKEGQNVTLSCEQNLNHDAMYWYRQDPGQGLRLIYYSQIVNDFQKGDIAEGYSVSREKKESFPLTVTSAQKNPTAFYLCASRGPDRNTEAFFGQGTRLTVV.